Here is one T cell receptor (beta chain) with its context. What it binds is not known. The length of the CDR3 is 15 residues. V was clipped by 2 bases and J by 4 bases, with 14 bases between them. CDR1 and CDR2 (germline): MNHEY, SVGAGI. The source of the sample is a study of shared clonotypes between healthy human individuals. The study, taken as a whole, reports: The study found about 5% of naive CD4 clonotypes shared across a few donors. Among non-shared clonotypes, generation probabilities were lower than among those shared by all four donors. Depth of sequencing was expected to influence donor clonotype sharing. Naive subsets tended to show greater estimated richness than memory subsets.

Profiled with immunoSEQ multiplex PCR; TCRdb holds only in-frame clones, not every one. The table includes around 2.5 million clones, approximately 94% detected once. The source material was naive CD4+ T cells from PBMCs. Subset specified: CD45RA+ positively selected. The sequence derives from a man aged 18 to 30 in good health. Some clones in this sample may be carry-over from other donors' samples. The chain employs TRBV6-5 and TRBJ2-5; D is unclear. CDR3 sequence reads: CASSYGPKNSETQYF. The CDR3 nucleotides read TGTGCCAGCAGTTACGGCCCTAAGAATTCAGAGACCCAGTACTTC.